This entry lists 19 T cell receptor beta chains sequenced from one sample in a study of control samples from healthy donors and cancer patients. Method: immunoSEQ multiplex PCR; TCRdb's copy keeps in-frame clones and lacks some. The data contain 70,000 to 90,000 clones, over 90% of them seen just once; the ten biggest clones take up 4.8%. The sequencing input was blood. These receptors came from a woman in her late teens or twenties in good health.

V gene TRBV28 combines with J gene TRBJ2-1; TRBD2 agrees at 11 bases. Germline V CDR1 and CDR2: MDHEN, SYDVKM. The V segment lost 6 bases and the J segment 2 bases; nucleotides outside the gene matches: 9. The CDR3 contains 17 residues. The CDR3 sequence is CASRGLSGRVAYNEQFF. CDR3 DNA sequence: TGTGCCAGCAGGGGGCTTAGCGGGAGGGTAGCCTACAATGAGCAGTTCTTC.

CDR3 DNA: TGTGCCAGCAGTTCCACACAGGGGCGCTCGGCTTTCTTT. This sequence encodes CASSSTQGRSAFF. The gene calls are TRBV27 and TRBJ1-1; 7 bases map to TRBD1. The CDR3 contains 13 residues. V dropped 4 bases and J dropped 11; count of bases not matched to a gene: 10. CDR1 and CDR2 (germline): MNHEY, SMNVEV (reference sequence).

The chain combines TRBV19 with TRBJ2-2; 8 bases fit TRBD2. CDR3 length: 15 residues. Trimming took 5 bases from V and 4 from J; bases not matched to a gene: 6. Germline V CDR1 and CDR2: LNHDA, SQIVND (reference sequence). CDR3: CASSSRGGRTGELFF. The DNA of the CDR3 is TGTGCCAGTAGTTCTCGGGGGGGGCGCACCGGGGAGCTGTTTTTT.

This chain connects TRBV3-1 (or the pseudogene TRBV3-2) to TRBJ2-3; D is perhaps TRBD2 (7 bases). CDR3 length: 16 residues. The V end lost 0 bases, the J end lost 5 bases, and 15 bases lay between the germline ends. Germline CDR1 LGHDT, CDR2 YNNKEL (reference sequence). The CDR3 DNA sequence: TGTGCCAGCAGCCAAGAACTCGGGGGGCAGAAAGATACGCAGTATTTT. Its translation: CASSQELGGQKDTQYF.

The J gene is TRBJ1-3, the V gene TRBV25-1; D is undetermined. Germline V CDR1 and CDR2: MGHDK, SYGVNS. The CDR3 loop spans 14 amino acids. Trimming removed 2 bases from V and 2 bases from J, with 7 bases in between. CDR3 in DNA: TGTGCCAGCAGTGAAGAACGAACTGGAAACACCATATATTTT. Encoded protein: CASSEERTGNTIYF.

CDR3 in amino acids: CASSQDYRVTYEQYF. The CDR3 DNA is TGTGCCAGCAGCCAAGATTACAGGGTAACCTACGAGCAGTACTTC. This chain connects TRBV3-1 (or the pseudogene TRBV3-2) to TRBJ2-7; TRBD1 might be the D (6 bases). From germline, CDR1 is LGHDT and CDR2 YNNKEL (reference sequence). The CDR3 spans 15 residues. The ends were cut back, 0 bases at V and 2 bases at J, with 11 bases in the middle.

The chain uses TRBV15 and TRBJ1-5; no clear D. From germline, CDR1 is LNHNV and CDR2 YYDKDF (reference sequence). There are 14 residues in the CDR3. Trimming shortened V by 0 bases and J by 7 bases, and 10 bases separated the two germline ends. CDR3 DNA sequence: TGTGCCACCAGCAGAGATCTTGTGGAACAGCCCCAGCATTTT. This encodes CATSRDLVEQPQHF.

The chain combines TRBV5-1 with TRBJ2-3; the match to TRBD2 covers 9 bases. CDR3 length: 17 residues. CDR1 is SGHRS, CDR2 YFSETQ, per germline. The V gene end was trimmed by 4 bases and the J gene end by 2 bases; junction bases not matched to a gene: 11. The CDR3 DNA reads as TGCGCCAGCAGCAAGGAAACCTTAGCGGGGGTCACAGATACGCAGTATTTT. This codes for CASSKETLAGVTDTQYF. Combining the CDR3 with reference TRBV5-1 and TRBJ2-3 gives the whole variable domain KAGVTQTPRYLIKTRGQQVTLSCSPISGHRSVSWYQQTPGQGLQFLFEYFSETQRNKGNFPGRFSGRQFSNSRSEMNVSTLELGDSALYLCASSKETLAGVTDTQYFGPGTRLTVL.

This chain connects TRBV6-4 to TRBJ1-2; the D is unclear. The germline V and J ends were trimmed by 0 bases and 8 bases, with 7 bases remaining between them. CDR3 size: 12 residues. In germline, CDR1 is MRHNA, CDR2 SNTAGT. In DNA form, the CDR3 reads TGTGCCAGCAGTGACTCGAGTCGGGGCTACACCTTC. As protein: CASSDSSRGYTF.

The chain recombines TRBV4-2 with TRBJ2-7; 7 nucleotides align to TRBD2. This CDR3 has 16 residues. CDR1 is LGHNA and CDR2 is YNFKEQ in the germline V gene. The V and J ends lost 1 base and 0 bases, in that order; junction bases with no gene match: 6. In DNA form, the CDR3 reads TGTGCCAGCAGCCAAGGCTCTAGCGGAGCCTCCTACGAGCAGTACTTC. Protein product: CASSQGSSGASYEQYF.

The rearrangement joins TRBV7-9 to TRBJ1-4; D perhaps matches TRBD1 (5 bases). CDR1 is SEHNR and CDR2 is FQNEAQ in the germline V gene (reference sequence). The CDR3 has 18 residues. Trimming took 3 bases from V and 8 from J, leaving 25 bases between them. CDR3 in amino acids: CASSLFGTGTAGGEKLFF. In DNA form, the CDR3 reads TGTGCCAGCAGCTTGTTTGGGACGGGGACTGCCGGGGGGGAAAAACTGTTTTTT.

The rearrangement uses TRBV28 and TRBJ1-1, with D unresolved. The CDR3 spans 15 residues. Looked up from germline, CDR1 is MDHEN and CDR2 is SYDVKM. V lost 5 bases to trimming and J lost 1 base, with 14 bases between them. CDR3 coding DNA: TGTGCCAGCAGTACTCCGGGGATGGAGAACACTGAAGCTTTCTTT. Encoded protein: CASSTPGMENTEAFF.

V is TRBV28 and J is TRBJ1-5; D gene ambiguous. Trimming removed 7 bases from V and 7 bases from J, with 23 bases in between. The CDR3 runs to 16 residues. Germline CDR1 is MDHEN and CDR2 is SYDVKM. The CDR3 is CASTNEGQGTKQPQHF. The DNA for the CDR3 is TGTGCCAGCACGAATGAAGGCCAAGGAACCAAGCAGCCCCAGCATTTT. Based on the CDR3 plus reference TRBV28 and TRBJ1-5, the full variable domain is DVKVTQSSRYLVKRTGEKVFLECVQDMDHENMFWYRQDPGLGLRLIYFSYDVKMKEKGDIPEGYSVSREKKERFSLILESASTNQTSMYLCASTNEGQGTKQPQHFGDGTRLSIL.

The chain uses TRBV12-3 or TRBV12-4 and TRBJ1-2; D gene uncertain. V lost 3 bases and J lost 2, with 7 bases in between. This CDR3 spans 13 amino acids. In DNA, the CDR3 is TGTGCCAGCAGTTTGGTCGACAACTATGGCTACACCTTC. Translation: CASSLVDNYGYTF.

As to this clone: It is unclear where the CDR3 begins or ends on the DNA, so no DNA is shown, and the CDR3 is as TCRdb lists it. CDR3 in amino acids: CASSSPPMGLKLSF. V is TRBV28 and J is TRBJ1-1. Ends included, the CDR3 has 14 residues. The V gene's germline CDR1 is MDHEN and CDR2 SYDVKM.

This chain connects TRBV4-3 to TRBJ2-3; a weak D match, TRBD2 (5 bases). Trimming cost V 0 bases and J 0 bases, with 10 bases left between them. The V gene's germline CDR1 is LGHNA and CDR2 YSLEER. This CDR3 has 16 residues. CDR3 region: CASSQDDGVSTDTQYF. Here the CDR3 DNA reads TGCGCCAGCAGCCAAGACGACGGGGTCAGCACAGATACGCAGTATTTT.

This clone was seen a single time. The J gene is TRBJ1-2, the V gene TRBV7-5. TRBV7-5 is annotated as a pseudogene. The CDR3 extends over 12 amino acids. CDR3 in amino acids: CASRLSNYGYTF. The CDR3 nucleotides are TGTGCCAGCCGGCTCAGTAACTATGGCTACACCTTC.

The chain carries TRBV10-3 and TRBJ1-1; D remains ambiguous. CDR1 ENHRY and CDR2 SYGVKD come from the germline V gene. The CDR3 length is 13 residues. Trimming took 0 bases from V and 1 from J, leaving 3 bases between them. CDR3 DNA sequence: TGTGCCATCAGTGAGTCCGGGAACACTGAAGCTTTCTTT. It is translated as CAISESGNTEAFF.

The chain joins TRBV7-9 to TRBJ1-3; the D gene is possibly TRBD1 (6 bases). V gave up 6 bases and J gave up 2 bases, with 17 bases separating them. The CDR3 covers 16 residues. In germline, CDR1 is SEHNR, CDR2 FQNEAQ (reference sequence). The CDR3 is CASSLGGPGPGNTIYF. DNA for the CDR3: TGTGCCAGCAGTCTAGGGGGACCAGGGCCTGGAAACACCATATATTTT.